This is a list of T cell receptor beta chains from one sample in a study of Ad26.COV2.S vaccination and SARS-CoV-2 variants. Sequencing was performed with immunoSEQ multiplex PCR; in TCRdb, only in-frame clones are kept and a portion is missing. The table records more than 300,000 clones, about 88% of them present only once. The material was peripheral blood, obtained in a trial of Ad26.COV2.S vaccine versus placebo. These receptors all stem from a person between 18 and 60 years old who received the Ad26.COV2.S COVID-19 vaccine or a placebo. Each CDR3 is given without its conserved first and last residue. The order of the fields is J gene, V gene, clone size, CDR3 protein. The size of a clone is reported for some rows only, either as once, few or many, or as a class for expanded clones.

j_gene: TRBJ1-4
v_gene: TRBV7-8
abundance: -
CDR3aa: ASSVGGGNEKLF

j_gene: TRBJ2-2
v_gene: TRBV2
abundance: -
CDR3aa: ASSEMENTGELF

j_gene: TRBJ1-3
v_gene: TRBV30
abundance: once
CDR3aa: AWSDLGGFSGNTIY

j_gene: TRBJ2-1
v_gene: TRBV28
abundance: -
CDR3aa: ASTNGQDNEQF

j_gene: TRBJ2-3
v_gene: TRBV28
abundance: -
CDR3aa: ASRQPSTDTQY

j_gene: TRBJ1-2
v_gene: TRBV11-1
abundance: -
CDR3aa: ASSSRGAYGYT

j_gene: TRBJ2-4
v_gene: TRBV19
abundance: -
CDR3aa: ASSIERRDYNPLAKNIQY

j_gene: TRBJ1-4
v_gene: TRBV2
abundance: -
CDR3aa: ASIPRGDEKLF

j_gene: TRBJ2-5
v_gene: TRBV28
abundance: -
CDR3aa: ASKEETQY

j_gene: TRBJ1-4
v_gene: TRBV30
abundance: -
CDR3aa: AWRDGFNEKLF

j_gene: TRBJ1-2
v_gene: TRBV5-1
abundance: few
CDR3aa: ASSLNEVFDYGYT

j_gene: TRBJ1-1
v_gene: TRBV29-1
abundance: -
CDR3aa: SVEGIGGLNTEAF

j_gene: TRBJ2-4
v_gene: TRBV27
abundance: -
CDR3aa: ASGGGGLIQY

j_gene: TRBJ1-5
v_gene: TRBV6-5
abundance: -
CDR3aa: ASSRTGDNQPQH

j_gene: TRBJ2-3
v_gene: TRBV9
abundance: -
CDR3aa: ASSVEGAGTDTQY

j_gene: TRBJ1-5
v_gene: TRBV27
abundance: -
CDR3aa: ASSDGTDENQPQH

j_gene: TRBJ1-1
v_gene: TRBV2
abundance: few
CDR3aa: ASSRTFQSAF

j_gene: TRBJ1-3
v_gene: TRBV30
abundance: once
CDR3aa: AWSFRQGNTIY

j_gene: TRBJ2-7
v_gene: TRBV27
abundance: once
CDR3aa: ASSSEGGTYEQY

j_gene: TRBJ2-3
v_gene: TRBV7-2
abundance: -
CDR3aa: ASSQDRAASTDTQY

j_gene: TRBJ2-3
v_gene: TRBV10-3
abundance: -
CDR3aa: AISDSTSGGAGTQY

j_gene: TRBJ1-6
v_gene: TRBV6-6
abundance: -
CDR3aa: ASSRDGGDNSPLH

j_gene: TRBJ2-1
v_gene: TRBV6-2/TRBV6-3
abundance: -
CDR3aa: ASSYSTSPLYNEQF

j_gene: TRBJ1-2
v_gene: TRBV30
abundance: -
CDR3aa: AWNPGQVDGYT

j_gene: TRBJ2-1
v_gene: TRBV5-1
abundance: -
CDR3aa: ASSLGTSGVNEQF